This record covers a single T cell receptor (beta chain). This CDR3 comprises 15 residues. Germline V lookup: CDR1 SGHNT, CDR2 YENEEA. Trimming removed 1 base at V and 0 bases at J, with 9 bases between. This sample is part of a study of OX40 agonist ivuxolimab in advanced cancers. The method was immunoSEQ multiplex PCR; TCRdb's version includes in-frame clones alone and lacks a portion of them. The sample yields about 100,000 clones, around 90% seen once. The chain carries TRBV11-3 and TRBJ1-2; D unresolved. This TCR was recovered from an adult with an advanced solid tumor such as melanoma, head and neck, liver or kidney cancer. This specimen was CD4+ or CD8+ T cells sorted from blood, taken in a trial of the OX40 agonist ivuxolimab. This CDR3 is CASSLVDGTNYGYTF. Here the CDR3 DNA reads TGTGCCAGCAGCTTAGTTGACGGAACTAACTATGGCTACACCTTC.